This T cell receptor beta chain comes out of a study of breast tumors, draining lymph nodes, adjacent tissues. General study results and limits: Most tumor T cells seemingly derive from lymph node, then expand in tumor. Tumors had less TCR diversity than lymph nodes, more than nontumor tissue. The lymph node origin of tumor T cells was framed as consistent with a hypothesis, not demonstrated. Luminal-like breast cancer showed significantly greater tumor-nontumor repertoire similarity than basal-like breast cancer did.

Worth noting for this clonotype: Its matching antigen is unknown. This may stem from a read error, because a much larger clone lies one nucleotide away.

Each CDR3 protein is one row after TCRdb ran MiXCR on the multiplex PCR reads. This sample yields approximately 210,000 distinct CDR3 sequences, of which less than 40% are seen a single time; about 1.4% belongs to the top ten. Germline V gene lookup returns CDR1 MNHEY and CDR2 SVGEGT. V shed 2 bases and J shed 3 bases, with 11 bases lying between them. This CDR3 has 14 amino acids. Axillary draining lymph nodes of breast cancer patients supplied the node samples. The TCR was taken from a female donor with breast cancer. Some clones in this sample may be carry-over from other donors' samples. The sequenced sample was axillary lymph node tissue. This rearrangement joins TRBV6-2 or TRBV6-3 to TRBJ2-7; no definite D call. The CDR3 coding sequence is TGTGCCAGCAGTTACCGTGGGTCAGTCTACGAGCAGTACTTC. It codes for CASSYRGSVYEQYF.